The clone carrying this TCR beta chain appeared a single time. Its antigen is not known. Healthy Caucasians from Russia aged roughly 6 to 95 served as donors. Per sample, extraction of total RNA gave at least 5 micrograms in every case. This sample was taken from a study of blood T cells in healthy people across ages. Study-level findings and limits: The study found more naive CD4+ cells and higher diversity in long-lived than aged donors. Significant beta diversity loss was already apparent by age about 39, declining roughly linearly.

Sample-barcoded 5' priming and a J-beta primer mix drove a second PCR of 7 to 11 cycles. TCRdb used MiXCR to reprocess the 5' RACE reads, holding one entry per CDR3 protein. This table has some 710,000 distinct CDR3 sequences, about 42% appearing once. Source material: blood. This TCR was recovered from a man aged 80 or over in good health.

Here the CDR3 DNA reads TGTGCCACCAGTGACTCCTCTCGAAATGAGCAGTTCTTC. This gives the protein CATSDSSRNEQFF. V usage is TRBV24-1 and J usage is TRBJ2-1; D not resolved. This CDR3 contains 13 residues. The V end was cut by 4 bases, the J end by 7 bases, with 10 bases between. CDR1 and CDR2 (germline): KGHDR, SFDVKD.